The 24 T cell receptor beta chains below were found in one sample sequenced in a study of identical twins. In TCRdb, the 5' RACE reads were re-called with MiXCR into one record per CDR3 protein. The sample lists hundreds of thousands of distinct CDR3 sequences; over 12% were seen once. The source material was memory (CD45RO+) T cells sorted from blood. These receptors all come from a woman under 30 in good health.

This chain connects TRBV5-1 to TRBJ1-1, with D hard to call. There are 13 residues in the CDR3. Germline V gene lookup returns CDR1 SGHRS and CDR2 YFSETQ. The V end lost 8 bases, the J end lost 3 bases, and 14 bases lay between the germline ends. CDR3 DNA sequence: TGCGCCAGTAGAGGTTTCGATCACACTGAAGCTTTCTTT. It is translated as CASRGFDHTEAFF.

This clonotype has just a few counts. The chain recombines TRBV10-3 with TRBJ2-1; D is perhaps TRBD2 (6 bases). From germline, CDR1 is ENHRY and CDR2 SYGVKD. Trimming stripped 10 bases from V and 0 bases from J, with 13 bases between. This CDR3 spans 14 amino acids. CDR3 amino acids: CATRAGLSYNEQFF. For the CDR3, the DNA is TGTGCCACAAGAGCGGGCCTCTCCTACAATGAGCAGTTCTTC.

Only a few counts were recorded for this clonotype. Here the CDR3 reads CASRHGLNYGYTF. CDR3 sequence (DNA): TGTGCCAGCAGGCACGGACTTAACTATGGCTACACCTTC. The chain is built from TRBV28 and TRBJ1-2; D remains ambiguous. V gave up 6 bases and J gave up 1 base, with 9 bases separating them. This CDR3 has 13 residues. The V gene's germline CDR1 is MDHEN and CDR2 SYDVKM.

J is TRBJ1-1 and V is TRBV10-3; D unclear. There are 14 residues in the CDR3. Germline lookup yields CDR1 ENHRY and CDR2 SYGVKD. Trimming took off 2 bases at V and 0 bases at J, with 7 bases between the two ends. CDR3 DNA: TGTGCCATCAGTGAGCGCCTTATGAACACTGAAGCTTTCTTT. Its protein is CAISERLMNTEAFF.

The V and J genes are TRBV2 and TRBJ2-3; 8 positions match TRBD2. Germline V gives CDR1 SNHLY, CDR2 FYNNEI. This CDR3 is 16 amino acids long. V shed 5 bases and J 8 bases; nucleotides not matched to a gene: 15. The CDR3 DNA is TGTGCCAGCAGTACCGGGACTAGTACCTTTCAAGGTACGCAGTATTTT. It specifies CASSTGTSTFQGTQYF.

This clonotype was detected only a few times. The chain is built from TRBV7-9 and TRBJ2-7; D is ambiguous. This CDR3 region has 15 residues. Germline CDR1 is SEHNR and CDR2 is FQNEAQ (reference sequence). V shed 2 bases and J shed 1 base, with 12 bases lying between them. The CDR3 nucleotides read TGTGCCAGCAGCTTAACCGCGGACGGGTCCTACGAGCAGTACTTC. It codes for CASSLTADGSYEQYF.

This chain links TRBV25-1 with TRBJ1-1; a possible D gene is TRBD1 (6 bases). This CDR3 is built from 13 residues. In germline, CDR1 is MGHDK, CDR2 SYGVNS. Deletions cut 7 bases from V and 5 bases from J, with 14 bases between. The CDR3 sequence: CASTIGGRTEAFF. The CDR3 bases are TGTGCCAGCACCATCGGGGGCCGAACTGAAGCTTTCTTT.

V usage is TRBV7-2 and J usage is TRBJ2-7, with TRBD2 as a possible D gene (6 bases). Trimming cost V 5 bases and J 7 bases, with 15 bases left between them. CDR3 length: 13 amino acids. Looked up from germline, CDR1 is SGHTA and CDR2 is FQGNSA. CDR3 nucleotide sequence: TGTGCCAGCAGCATCGGGAGTGTGGAAGAGCAGTACTTC. The encoded protein is CASSIGSVEEQYF.

The CDR3, as DNA: TGTGCCAGCAGCCTTTTTTCTAATGAGCAGTTCTTC. Protein product: CASSLFSNEQFF. The chain recombines TRBV3-1 with TRBJ2-1; D not resolved. Per the germline V gene, CDR1 is LGHDT and CDR2 is YNNKEL (reference sequence). Trimming shortened V by 4 bases and J by 7 bases, and 8 bases separated the two germline ends. This CDR3 is 12 amino acids long.

This chain connects TRBV6-4 to TRBJ2-1, with 9 bases aligning to TRBD2. CDR3 length: 16 amino acids. Germline assignment: CDR1 MRHNA and CDR2 SNTAGT. The V gene end was trimmed by 0 bases and the J gene end by 8 bases; junction bases not matched to a gene: 8. The CDR3 DNA reads TGTGCCAGCAGTGACTCGCTGCGGGAGGGCCCCTATGAGCAGTTCTTC. It is translated as CASSDSLREGPYEQFF.

This clonotype occurred a few times. This CDR3 reads CASSSPGYGYTF. The CDR3 nucleotides are TGTGCCAGCAGTTCCCCGGGGTATGGCTACACCTTC. The V gene is TRBV6-5, the J gene TRBJ1-2; the D is unclear. V was trimmed by 4 bases and J by 5 bases, leaving 8 bases between them. The CDR3 runs 12 residues. Germline V gene data show CDR1 as MNHEY and CDR2 as SVGAGI.

This clonotype was detected a few times. The chain has TRBV7-2 and TRBJ2-7; perhaps TRBD1 as D (5 bases). This CDR3 has 15 residues. CDR1 is SGHTA and CDR2 is FQGNSA in the germline V gene. Trimming pared 3 bases from V and 7 bases from J, leaving 19 bases between. The DNA for the CDR3 is TGTGCCAGCAGCTTCCACGGGCCAGGGCTTGGGGAGCAGTACTTC. Its protein is CASSFHGPGLGEQYF.

This chain joins TRBV6-2 or TRBV6-3 and TRBJ2-1, with TRBD2 matching 11 bases. The ends lost 5 bases at V and 4 bases at J; junction bases unmatched: 19. The CDR3 has 20 amino acids. In germline, CDR1 is MNHEY, CDR2 SVGEGT. The CDR3: CASSPQGSASGRTIYNEQFF. In DNA, the CDR3 is TGTGCCAGCAGTCCCCAGGGGTCGGCTAGCGGGAGGACAATTTACAATGAGCAGTTCTTC.

This clonotype has just a few counts. The rearrangement links TRBV20-1 to TRBJ2-5; 9 bases fit TRBD1. This CDR3 has 13 amino acids. Germline CDR1 DFQATT, CDR2 SNEGSKA (reference sequence). J gave up 3 bases and V 6 bases, and 5 bases lay outside the gene matches. The chain's CDR3 is CSATRTGEETQYF. CDR3 DNA sequence: TGCAGTGCCACGCGGACAGGGGAAGAGACCCAGTACTTC.

This clonotype was found a few times. The chain joins TRBV5-1 to TRBJ2-5; D possibly corresponds to TRBD1 (6 bases). The CDR3 has 13 residues. The germline gives CDR1 SGHRS, CDR2 YFSETQ. V was cut by 4 bases and J by 3 bases, with 10 bases left in between. This CDR3 is CASSPQGKETQYF. DNA of the CDR3: TGCGCCAGCAGCCCACAGGGCAAAGAGACCCAGTACTTC.

V is TRBV28 and J is TRBJ2-1; TRBD2 matches 7 bases. Germline CDR1 and CDR2: MDHEN and SYDVKM. This CDR3 spans 18 amino acids. V gave up 1 base and J gave up 2 bases; unmatched junction bases: 11. The CDR3 protein is CASSLSVGLGTTYNEQFF. For the CDR3, the DNA is TGTGCCAGCAGTTTATCGGTCGGACTAGGAACCACCTACAATGAGCAGTTCTTC.

V gene TRBV20-1 combines with J gene TRBJ2-7, with D perhaps matching TRBD1 or TRBD2 (5 bases each). Trimming took 1 base from V and 0 from J, leaving 13 bases between them. The CDR3 has 15 amino acids. Germline values: CDR1 DFQATT, CDR2 SNEGSKA (reference sequence). The CDR3 DNA reads TGCAGTGCTAGAGTCGGGGCAGGGAGCTCCTACGAGCAGTACTTC. Its protein is CSARVGAGSSYEQYF.

This clonotype occurred many times. The chain uses TRBV20-1 and TRBJ1-2; 10 bases align to TRBD1. Germline CDR1 DFQATT, CDR2 SNEGSKA (reference sequence). The CDR3 is 16 residues long. V shed 0 bases and J 6 bases; nucleotides not matched to a gene: 10. The CDR3 sequence: CSARDISSDRGNGYTF. CDR3 nucleotides: TGCAGTGCTAGAGATATATCGTCGGACAGGGGGAATGGCTACACCTTC.

V and J are TRBV7-9 and TRBJ1-6; D may be TRBD1 (6 bases). V lost 1 base and J lost 9, with 7 bases in between. CDR3 length: 13 residues. The germline V gene has CDR1 SEHNR and CDR2 FQNEAQ (reference sequence). The CDR3 region is CASSLGGPSPLHF. CDR3 DNA: TGTGCCAGCAGCTTAGGGGGGCCTTCACCCCTCCACTTT. The full variable domain, in which reference TRBV7-9 and TRBJ1-6 provide the parts outside the CDR3, is DTGVSQNPRHKITKRGQNVTFRCDPISEHNRLYWYRQTLGQGPEFLTYFQNEAQLEKSRLLSDRFSAERPKGSFSTLEIQRTEQGDSAMYLCASSLGGPSPLHFGNGTRLTVT.

This clonotype has at least ten counts. The V call is TRBV5-1, the J call TRBJ1-5, with 11 nucleotides matching TRBD1. CDR1 and CDR2 from the germline V gene are SGHRS and YFSETQ. This CDR3 comprises 16 residues. Trimming removed 4 bases from V and 6 bases from J; junction bases left unmatched: 9. CDR3 coding DNA: TGCGCCAGCAGCCCGGGGACAGGGGGGCATCTTCAGCCCCAGCATTTT. This translates into CASSPGTGGHLQPQHF.

This clonotype was seen repeatedly, ten times or more. The V and J genes are TRBV5-1 and TRBJ1-2; TRBD1 aligns across 8 bases. Germline loops: CDR1 SGHRS, CDR2 YFSETQ. This CDR3 is 15 amino acids long. J was trimmed by 3 bases and V by 2 bases; bases with no gene match: 6. CDR3 sequence: CASSFGGTGDYGYTF. CDR3 sequence (DNA): TGCGCCAGCAGCTTTGGAGGGACAGGAGACTATGGCTACACCTTC. Combining the CDR3 with reference TRBV5-1 and TRBJ1-2 gives the whole variable domain KAGVTQTPRYLIKTRGQQVTLSCSPISGHRSVSWYQQTPGQGLQFLFEYFSETQRNKGNFPGRFSGRQFSNSRSEMNVSTLELGDSALYLCASSFGGTGDYGYTFGSGTRLTVV.

This clonotype was observed once. V gene TRBV11-2 combines with J gene TRBJ2-7; TRBD1 or TRBD2 may be the D gene (5 bases each). CDR3 size: 16 residues. The germline V and J ends were trimmed by 4 bases and 2 bases, with 18 bases remaining between them. Germline values: CDR1 SGHAT, CDR2 FQNNGV. CDR3 region: CASSSLLAGPAYEQYF. DNA of the CDR3: TGTGCCAGCAGCTCCCTCCTAGCAGGGCCCGCCTACGAGCAGTACTTC.

This chain joins TRBV9 and TRBJ2-5, with 7 bases lining up with TRBD1. This CDR3 is 15 amino acids long. The junction had 8 bases not matched to a gene; V was cut back by 6 bases and J by 0 bases. From germline, CDR1 is SGDLS and CDR2 YYNGEE. The CDR3 nucleotides read TGTGCCAGCACCCGAGGGACAGCGTACCAAGAGACCCAGTACTTC. It specifies CASTRGTAYQETQYF.

This clonotype was detected ten times or more. V usage is TRBV6-1 and J usage is TRBJ1-1; D is unclear. CDR3 length: 13 amino acids. Deletions cut 3 bases from V and 8 bases from J, with 13 bases between. Germline lookup yields CDR1 MNHNS and CDR2 SASEGT. In DNA form, the CDR3 reads TGTGCCAGCAGTGACGGTCGGGAGCGGGAAGCTTTCTTT. It encodes CASSDGREREAFF.